The clone carrying this T cell receptor beta chain was counted many times. The antigen remains undetermined. The sample belongs to a study of metastatic and nonmetastatic thyroid tumors. Study-wide context: Thyroid patients, malignant and benign, had repertoires compared across blood and tumor or nodule tissue.

Per the original methods: For papillary thyroid cancer, a distant-metastasis classifier was constructed from CDR3 differences observed across clinicopathological groups. TCRdb re-called clones from the PCR reads using MiXCR. What appears here as the V and J calls and clone size reflects TCRdb's work, not the paper's. The sample contains some 93,000 clones, 9.5% to 15% of which appear only once. Broader study findings: In blood and tumor, TCR beta diversity was reportedly significantly higher in malignant thyroid tumors than in benign nodules.

No patient had received any treatment before thyroid surgery. Sequencing was carried out using blood. The sequence was obtained from a female donor with papillary thyroid cancer or a benign thyroid nodule (not recorded which). Some clones in this sample may be carry-over from other donors' samples.

CDR3 bases: TGTGCCTGGAGTGTACGACTGACTAGCGGGAGCGCCTACAATGAGCAGTTCTTC. Its translation: CAWSVRLTSGSAYNEQFF. The rearrangement uses TRBV30 and TRBJ2-1; 12 bases match TRBD2. The CDR3 runs 18 residues. Losses at the gene ends were 0 bases for V and 2 bases for J; bases not matched to a gene: 8. Germline V CDR1 and CDR2: GTSNPN, SVGIG (reference sequence). The full variable domain, with the rest looked up from reference TRBV30 and TRBJ2-1, is SQTIHQWPATLVQPVGSPLSLECTVEGTSNPNLYWYRQAAGRGLQLLFYSVGIGQISSEVPQNLSASRPQDRQFILSSKKLLLSDSGFYLCAWSVRLTSGSAYNEQFFGPGTRLTVL.